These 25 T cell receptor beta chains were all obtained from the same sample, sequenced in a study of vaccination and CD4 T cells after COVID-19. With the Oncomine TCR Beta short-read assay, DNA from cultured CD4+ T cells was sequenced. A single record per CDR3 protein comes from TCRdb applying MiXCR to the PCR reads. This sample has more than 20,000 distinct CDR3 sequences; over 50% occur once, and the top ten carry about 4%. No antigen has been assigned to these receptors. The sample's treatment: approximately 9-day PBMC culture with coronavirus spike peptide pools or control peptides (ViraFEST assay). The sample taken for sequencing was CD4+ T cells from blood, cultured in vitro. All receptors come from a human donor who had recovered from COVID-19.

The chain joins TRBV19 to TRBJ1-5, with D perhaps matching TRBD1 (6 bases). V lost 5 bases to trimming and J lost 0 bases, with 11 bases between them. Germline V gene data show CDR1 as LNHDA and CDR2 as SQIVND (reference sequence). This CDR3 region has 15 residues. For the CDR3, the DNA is TGTGCCAGTAGTCGAGGACAGAATAGCAATCAGCCCCAGCATTTT. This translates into CASSRGQNSNQPQHF.

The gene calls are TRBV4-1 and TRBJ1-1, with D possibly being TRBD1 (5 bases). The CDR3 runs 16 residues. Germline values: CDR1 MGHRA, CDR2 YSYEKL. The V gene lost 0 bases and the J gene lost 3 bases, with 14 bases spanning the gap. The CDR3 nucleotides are TGCGCCAGCAGCCAAGATCAGGACATGGTGGACACTGAAGCTTTCTTT. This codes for CASSQDQDMVDTEAFF.

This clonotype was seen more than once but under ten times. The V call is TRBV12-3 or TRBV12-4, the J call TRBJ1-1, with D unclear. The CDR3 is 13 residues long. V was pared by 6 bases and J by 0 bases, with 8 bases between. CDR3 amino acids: CASRPTVNTEAFF. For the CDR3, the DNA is TGTGCCAGCAGACCTACAGTGAACACTGAAGCTTTCTTT.

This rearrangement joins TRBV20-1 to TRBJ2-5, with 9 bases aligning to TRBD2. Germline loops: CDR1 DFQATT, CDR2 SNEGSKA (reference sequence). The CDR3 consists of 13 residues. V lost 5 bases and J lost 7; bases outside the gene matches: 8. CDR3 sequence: CSAYSGGQGTQYF. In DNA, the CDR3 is TGCAGTGCTTATAGCGGGGGCCAGGGGACCCAGTACTTC.

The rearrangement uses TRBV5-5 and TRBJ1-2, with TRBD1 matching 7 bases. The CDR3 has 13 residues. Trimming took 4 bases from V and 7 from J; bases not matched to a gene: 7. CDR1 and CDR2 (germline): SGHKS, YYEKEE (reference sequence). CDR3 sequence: CASSPGTVPGYTF. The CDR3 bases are TGTGCCAGCAGCCCCGGGACAGTTCCTGGCTACACCTTC.

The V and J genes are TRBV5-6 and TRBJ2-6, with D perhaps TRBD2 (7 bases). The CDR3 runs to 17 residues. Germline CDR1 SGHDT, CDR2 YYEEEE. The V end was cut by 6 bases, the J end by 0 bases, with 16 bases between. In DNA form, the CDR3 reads TGTGCCAGCACCTGGTATGGGGGGGCCTCTGGGGCCAACGTCCTGACTTTC. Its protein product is CASTWYGGASGANVLTF.

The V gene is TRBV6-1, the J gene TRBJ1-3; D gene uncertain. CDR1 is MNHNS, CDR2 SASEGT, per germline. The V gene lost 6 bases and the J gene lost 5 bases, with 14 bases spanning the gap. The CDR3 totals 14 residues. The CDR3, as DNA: TGTGCCAGCAGCGTAACTCAGAACAGAAACACCATATATTTT. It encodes CASSVTQNRNTIYF.

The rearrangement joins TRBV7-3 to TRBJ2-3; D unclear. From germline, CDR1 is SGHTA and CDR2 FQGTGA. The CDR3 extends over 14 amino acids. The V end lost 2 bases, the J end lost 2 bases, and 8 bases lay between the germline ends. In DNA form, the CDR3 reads TGTGCCAGCAGCTTATCCCCTACCACAGATACGCAGTATTTT. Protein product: CASSLSPTTDTQYF.

The CDR3 nucleotides are TGTGCCAGCAGCTTTAGCGGCTCCTACAATGAGCAGTTCTTC. It yields the protein CASSFSGSYNEQFF. The rearrangement uses TRBV7-2 and TRBJ2-1; D may be TRBD2 (6 bases). Germline V CDR1 and CDR2: SGHTA, FQGNSA. CDR3 size: 14 residues. The V end lost 3 bases, the J end lost 0 bases, and 6 bases lay between the germline ends.

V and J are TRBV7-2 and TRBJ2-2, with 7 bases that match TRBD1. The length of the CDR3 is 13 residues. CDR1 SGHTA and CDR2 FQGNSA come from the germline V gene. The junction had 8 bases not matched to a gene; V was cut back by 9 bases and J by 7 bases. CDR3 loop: CASRQGRIGELFF. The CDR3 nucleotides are TGTGCCAGTCGACAGGGACGCATCGGGGAGCTGTTTTTT.

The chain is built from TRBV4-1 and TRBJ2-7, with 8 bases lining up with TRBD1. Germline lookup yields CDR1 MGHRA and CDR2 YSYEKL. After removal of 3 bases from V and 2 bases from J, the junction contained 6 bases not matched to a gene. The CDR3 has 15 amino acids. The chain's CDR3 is CASSHPGQGTYEQYF. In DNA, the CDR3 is TGCGCCAGCAGCCATCCCGGACAGGGCACCTACGAGCAGTACTTC.

The CDR3 DNA reads as TGTGCCAGCAGCTTAGCTAGCGGGAGGGCCGGGGAGCTGTTTTTT. This translates into CASSLASGRAGELFF. The chain joins TRBV7-2 to TRBJ2-2, with 11 bases identical to TRBD2. In germline, CDR1 is SGHTA, CDR2 FQGNSA. The CDR3 has 15 amino acids. J was trimmed by 6 bases and V by 0 bases; bases with no gene match: 0.

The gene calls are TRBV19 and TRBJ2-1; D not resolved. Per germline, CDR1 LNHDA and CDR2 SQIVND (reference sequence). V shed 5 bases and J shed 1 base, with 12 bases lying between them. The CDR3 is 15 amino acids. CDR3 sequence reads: CASSATKESYNEQFF. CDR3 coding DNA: TGTGCCAGTAGTGCCACTAAAGAATCCTACAATGAGCAGTTCTTC.

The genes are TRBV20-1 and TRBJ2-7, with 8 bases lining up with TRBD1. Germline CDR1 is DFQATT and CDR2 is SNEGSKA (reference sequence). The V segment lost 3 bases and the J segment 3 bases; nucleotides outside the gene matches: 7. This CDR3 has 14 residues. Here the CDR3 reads CSASGRDRYYEQYF. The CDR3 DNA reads TGCAGTGCTAGTGGCCGGGACAGGTACTACGAGCAGTACTTC.

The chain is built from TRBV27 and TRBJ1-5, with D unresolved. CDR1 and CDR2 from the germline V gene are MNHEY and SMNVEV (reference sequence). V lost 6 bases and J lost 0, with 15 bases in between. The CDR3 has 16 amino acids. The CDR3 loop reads CASRPYFGYSNQPQHF. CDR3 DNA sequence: TGTGCCAGCAGGCCGTACTTCGGTTATAGCAATCAGCCCCAGCATTTT.

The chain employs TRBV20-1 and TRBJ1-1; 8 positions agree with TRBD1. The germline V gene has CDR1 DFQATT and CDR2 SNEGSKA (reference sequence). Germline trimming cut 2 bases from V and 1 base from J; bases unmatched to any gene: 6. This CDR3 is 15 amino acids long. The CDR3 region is CSARTLQGANTEAFF. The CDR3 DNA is TGCAGTGCTAGAACCCTCCAGGGGGCGAACACTGAAGCTTTCTTT.

DNA of the CDR3: TGCAGTGCTAGTAACCTAGCGGGAGGTGGGGGCACAGATACGCAGTATTTT. It encodes CSASNLAGGGGTDTQYF. This chain joins TRBV20-1 and TRBJ2-3; TRBD2 aligns across 11 bases. Germline CDR1 reads DFQATT; CDR2 reads SNEGSKA (reference sequence). CDR3 size: 17 residues. After removal of 3 bases from V and 1 base from J, the junction contained 9 bases not matched to a gene.

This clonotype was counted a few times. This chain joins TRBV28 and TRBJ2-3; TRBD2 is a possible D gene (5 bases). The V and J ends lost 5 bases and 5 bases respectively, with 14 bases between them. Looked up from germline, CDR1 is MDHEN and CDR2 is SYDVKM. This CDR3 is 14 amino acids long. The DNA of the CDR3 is TGTGCCAGCAGTCCCCGAGGGTTTGGAGATACGCAGTATTTT. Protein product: CASSPRGFGDTQYF.

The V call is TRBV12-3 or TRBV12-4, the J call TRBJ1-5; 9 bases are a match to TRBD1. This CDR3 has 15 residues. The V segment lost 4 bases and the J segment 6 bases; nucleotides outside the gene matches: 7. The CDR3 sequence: CASSSGQGIRQPQHF. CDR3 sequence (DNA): TGTGCCAGCAGTTCGGGACAGGGTATTCGTCAGCCCCAGCATTTT.

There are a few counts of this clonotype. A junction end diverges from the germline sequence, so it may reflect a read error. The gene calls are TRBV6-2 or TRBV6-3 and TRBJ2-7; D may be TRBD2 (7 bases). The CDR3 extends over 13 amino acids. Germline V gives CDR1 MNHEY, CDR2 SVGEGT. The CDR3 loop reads CASTLGGHYEQYF. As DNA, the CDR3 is TGTGCCAGTACCTTGGGGGGGCACTACGAGCAGTACTTT.

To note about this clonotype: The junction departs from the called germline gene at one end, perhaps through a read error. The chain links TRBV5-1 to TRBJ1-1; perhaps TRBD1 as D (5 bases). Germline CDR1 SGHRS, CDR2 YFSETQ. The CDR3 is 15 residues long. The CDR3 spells CASRAGDAGDGRPIF. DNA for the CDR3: TGCGCCAGCAGAGCGGGGGACGCTGGAGATGGGAGGCCGATCTTT. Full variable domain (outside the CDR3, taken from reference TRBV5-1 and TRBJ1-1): KAGVTQTPRYLIKTRGQQVTLSCSPISGHRSVSWYQQTPGQGLQFLFEYFSETQRNKGNFPGRFSGRQFSNSRSEMNVSTLELGDSALYLCASRAGDAGDGRPIFGQGTRLTVV.

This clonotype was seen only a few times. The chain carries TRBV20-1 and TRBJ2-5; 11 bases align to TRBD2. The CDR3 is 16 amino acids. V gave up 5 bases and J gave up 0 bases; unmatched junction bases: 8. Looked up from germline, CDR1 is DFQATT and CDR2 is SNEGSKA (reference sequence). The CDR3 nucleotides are TGCAGTGCTTCCTTACCTAGCGGGGGGTACCAAGAGACCCAGTACTTC. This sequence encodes CSASLPSGGYQETQYF.

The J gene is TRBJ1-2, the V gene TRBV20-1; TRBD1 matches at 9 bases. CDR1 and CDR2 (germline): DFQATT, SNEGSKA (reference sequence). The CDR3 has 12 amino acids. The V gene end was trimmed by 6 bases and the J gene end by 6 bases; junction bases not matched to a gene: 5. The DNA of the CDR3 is TGCAGTGCCGTGGACAGGGGAGATGGCTACACCTTC. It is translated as CSAVDRGDGYTF.

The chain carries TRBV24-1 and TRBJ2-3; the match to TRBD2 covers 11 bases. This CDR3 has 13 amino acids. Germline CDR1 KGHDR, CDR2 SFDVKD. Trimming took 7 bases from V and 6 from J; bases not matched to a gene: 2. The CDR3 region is CATSLAGGDTQYF. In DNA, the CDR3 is TGTGCCACCAGCCTAGCGGGAGGCGATACGCAGTATTTT.

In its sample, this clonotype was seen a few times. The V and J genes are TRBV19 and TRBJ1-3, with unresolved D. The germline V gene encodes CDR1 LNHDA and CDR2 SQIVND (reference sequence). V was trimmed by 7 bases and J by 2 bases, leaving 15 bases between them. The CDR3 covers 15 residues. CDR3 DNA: TGTGCCAGTAAGGCACAGATCGCCGCTGGAAACACCATATATTTT. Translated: CASKAQIAAGNTIYF.